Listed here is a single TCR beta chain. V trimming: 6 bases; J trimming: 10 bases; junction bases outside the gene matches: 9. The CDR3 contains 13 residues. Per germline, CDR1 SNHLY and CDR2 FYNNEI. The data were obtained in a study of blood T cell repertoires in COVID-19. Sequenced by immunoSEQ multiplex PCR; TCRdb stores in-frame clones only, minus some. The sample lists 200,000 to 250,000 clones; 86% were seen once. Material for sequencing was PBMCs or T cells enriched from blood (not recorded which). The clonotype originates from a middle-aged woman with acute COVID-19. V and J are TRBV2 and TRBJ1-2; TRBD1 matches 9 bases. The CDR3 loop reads CASSFTGGGDYTF. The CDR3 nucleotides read TGTGCCAGCAGCTTCACAGGGGGCGGGGACTACACCTTC. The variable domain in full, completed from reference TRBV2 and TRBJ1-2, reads EPEVTQTPSHQVTQMGQEVILRCVPISNHLYFYWYRQILGQKVEFLVSFYNNEISEKSEIFDDQFSVERPDGSNFTLKIRSTKLEDSAMYFCASSFTGGGDYTFGSGTRLTVV.